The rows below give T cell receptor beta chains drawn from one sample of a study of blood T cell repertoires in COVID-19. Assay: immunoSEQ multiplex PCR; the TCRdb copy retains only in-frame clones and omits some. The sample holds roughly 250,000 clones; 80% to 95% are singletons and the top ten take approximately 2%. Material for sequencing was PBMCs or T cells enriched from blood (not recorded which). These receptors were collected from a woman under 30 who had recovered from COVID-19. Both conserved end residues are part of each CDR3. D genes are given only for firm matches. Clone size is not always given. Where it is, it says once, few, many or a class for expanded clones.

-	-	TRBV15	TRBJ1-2	TGTGCCACCAGCGAGGGAACCAACTATGGCTACACCTTC	CATSEGTNYGYTF
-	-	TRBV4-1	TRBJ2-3	TGCGCCAGCAGCCAAGATTGGGCGCCGTGGAAGTCAGATACGCAGTATTTT	CASSQDWAPWKSDTQYF
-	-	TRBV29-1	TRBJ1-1	TGCAGCGTGAGCCGGAGGTATGAAGCTTTCTTT	CSVSRRYEAFF
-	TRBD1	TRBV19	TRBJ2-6	TGTGCCAGTAGTCCCCAGACAGGGGCTGGGGCCAACGTCCTGACTTTC	CASSPQTGAGANVLTF
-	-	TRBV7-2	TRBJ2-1	TGTGCCAGCAGCTTAGCAGGGAGCTCCTACAATGAGCAGTTCTTC	CASSLAGSSYNEQFF
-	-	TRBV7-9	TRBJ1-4	TGTGCCAGCAGGGCCGATAGGGGACACACTAATGAAAAACTGTTTTTT	CASRADRGHTNEKLFF
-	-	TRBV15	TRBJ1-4	TGTGCCACCAGCAGAGACGGTAATGAAAAACTGTTTTTT	CATSRDGNEKLFF
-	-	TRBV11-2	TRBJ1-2	TGTGCCAGCAGCTTATATGATCAGGGCTACACCTTC	CASSLYDQGYTF
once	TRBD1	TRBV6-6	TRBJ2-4	TGTGCCAGCAGTCTCAACCTCAGGGGGTTGGCCAAAAACATTCAGTACTTC	CASSLNLRGLAKNIQYF
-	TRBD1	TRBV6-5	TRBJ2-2	TGTGCCAGCAGCCCCGGGACAGGGGCTTCGGAGGAGCTGTTTTTT	CASSPGTGASEELFF
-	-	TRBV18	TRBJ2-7	TGTGCCAGCTCACCACCGCAGGGAAGGCACGAGCAGTACTTC	CASSPPQGRHEQYF
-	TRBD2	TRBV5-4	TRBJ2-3	TGTGCCAGCAGCTTGAAGACTAGCGGGGGGGCTAGCACAGATACGCAGTATTTT	CASSLKTSGGASTDTQYF
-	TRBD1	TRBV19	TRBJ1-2	TGTGCCAGTAGGACAACAGGGGTGGAGATCGGATCGGGAATCTACACCTTC	CASRTTGVEIGSGIYTF
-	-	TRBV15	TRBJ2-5	TGTGCCACCAGCAGAGACACAGGAGAGGCCCAGTACTTC	CATSRDTGEAQYF
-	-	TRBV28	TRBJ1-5	TGTGCCAGCAGTTTGGGGGGAGGGCAGTATCAGCCCCAGCATTTT	CASSLGGGQYQPQHF
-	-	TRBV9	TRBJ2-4	TGTGCCAGCAGCGTAAGCACAGGCGGTTTTCAGTACTTC	CASSVSTGGFQYF
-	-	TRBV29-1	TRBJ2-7	TGCAGCGTTCGGGAGACACTTATCTACGAGCAGTACTTC	CSVRETLIYEQYF
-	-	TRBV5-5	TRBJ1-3	TGTGCCAGCAGCCCAATCTCTGGAAACACCATATATTTT	CASSPISGNTIYF
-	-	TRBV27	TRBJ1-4	TGTGCCAGCAGTTTTACAGGGACTAATGAAAAACTGTTTTTT	CASSFTGTNEKLFF
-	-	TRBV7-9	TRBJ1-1	TGTGCCAGCAGCCGGGGGGTATCTACTGAAGCTTTCTTT	CASSRGVSTEAFF
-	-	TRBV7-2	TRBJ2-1	TGTGCCAGCTCCGGGGGACGTGAGCAGTTCTTC	CASSGGREQFF
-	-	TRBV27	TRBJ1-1	TGTGCCAGCGCCGACAGGATGAACACTGAAGCTTTCTTT	CASADRMNTEAFF
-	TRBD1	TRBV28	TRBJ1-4	TGTGCCAGCAGGGATACAGGGGGTGGTCGGGAAAAACTGTTTTTT	CASRDTGGGREKLFF
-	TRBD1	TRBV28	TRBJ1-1	TGTGCCAGCAGACTTGGACAGGGTCGGAGCGCTGAAGCTTTCTTT	CASRLGQGRSAEAFF
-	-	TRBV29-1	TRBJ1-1	TGCAGCGTTGTGAGGCAACTGAACACTGAAGCTTTCTTT	CSVVRQLNTEAFF
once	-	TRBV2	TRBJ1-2	TGTGCCAGCAGCATGACGACGCGGGGCTACACCTTC	CASSMTTRGYTF
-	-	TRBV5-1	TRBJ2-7	TGCGCCAGCAGCTTGGCTTCGGGAGCCTCGTCCTACGAGCAGTACTTC	CASSLASGASSYEQYF
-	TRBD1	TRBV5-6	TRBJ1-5	TGTGCCAGCAGCATCGGGACAGGCCAGTATCAGCCCCAGCATTTT	CASSIGTGQYQPQHF
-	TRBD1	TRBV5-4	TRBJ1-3	TGTGCCAGCAGCTTCGGATCAGGGGGCTCTGGAAACACCATATATTTT	CASSFGSGGSGNTIYF
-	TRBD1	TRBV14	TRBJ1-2	TGTGCCAGCAGCCCCGGACAGGGCTTAGGCTACACCTTC	CASSPGQGLGYTF
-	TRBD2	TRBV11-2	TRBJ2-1	TGTGCCAGCAGCTTAGCTAGCGGGAGGTTTGAGCAGTTCTTC	CASSLASGRFEQFF